This T cell receptor beta chain was recorded in a study of blood T cell repertoires in COVID-19. Study in general: COVID-19 samples collected from the United States, Italy and Spain covered acute and convalescent phases.

Original handling: Reference gene primer amplification in the assay estimated nucleated cell counts. TCRdb's table, derived via immunoSEQ multiplex PCR, lists solely in-frame clones and lacks some. The DNA was the basis for D and trimming; V, J and clone size are from that table. This sample has about 270,000 clones, with approximately 90% found just once. Researchers sorted participants into cohorts using their self-reported clinical history. Recovery among Cohort 3 donors was established by two negative PCRs, clearance, or symptom resolution. This TCR derives from a woman aged 45-59 years who had recovered from COVID-19. Material for sequencing was PBMCs or T cells enriched from blood (not recorded which).

CDR3 protein: CASSESGSGNTIYF. As DNA, the CDR3 is TGCGCCAGCAGTGAGTCCGGGTCCGGAAACACCATATATTTT. The rearrangement joins TRBV10-2 to TRBJ1-3; no clear D. V was pared by 0 bases and J by 4 bases, with 7 bases between. Germline V gives CDR1 WSHSY, CDR2 SAAADI. This CDR3 contains 14 residues.